Listed below are T cell receptor beta chains from one sample, sequenced in a study of Tregs in tolerant kidney transplant recipients. Sequencing was performed with immunoSEQ multiplex PCR; in TCRdb, only in-frame clones are kept and a portion is missing. Here the sample spans 200,000 to 300,000 clones, approximately 83% being singletons. The sequencing sample was made of CD4+ T cells from blood. The receptors stem from a human donor in good health. The conserved cysteine and the conserved F or W are not part of the CDR3 here. Each record gives: V gene, CDR3 protein.

V gene: TRBV6-5; CDR3 protein: ASSYRGNGETQY
V gene: TRBV30; CDR3 protein: AWSWGSNQPQH
V gene: TRBV27; CDR3 protein: ASSTIYRGSRTDTQY
V gene: TRBV19; CDR3 protein: ASSIDMGKSAF
V gene: TRBV7-8; CDR3 protein: ASSPTGSDTDTQY
V gene: TRBV6-5; CDR3 protein: ASSYWGTSNTGELF
V gene: TRBV2; CDR3 protein: ASSEVENPIHRDRGRDTDTQY
V gene: TRBV18; CDR3 protein: ASSPGHLNTEAF
V gene: TRBV15; CDR3 protein: ATSRDRGRGQETQY
V gene: TRBV29-1; CDR3 protein: SVEDWTGEGNTIY
V gene: TRBV5-1; CDR3 protein: ASRTQASNTEAF
V gene: TRBV6-5; CDR3 protein: ASRPTSGASYEQY
V gene: TRBV7-3; CDR3 protein: ASSARLGGAQGANVLT
V gene: TRBV18; CDR3 protein: ASSRQEGGSASPLH
V gene: TRBV4-1; CDR3 protein: ASAGLEGVKNIQY
V gene: TRBV2; CDR3 protein: ASSEAPRDTRGAF
V gene: TRBV21-1; CDR3 protein: ASSKPRTGGFHEQY
V gene: TRBV10-2; CDR3 protein: ASGGQGGNQPQH
V gene: TRBV7-2; CDR3 protein: ASSQGIRAGGAETQY
V gene: TRBV7-9; CDR3 protein: ASRASGGSYNEQF
V gene: TRBV27; CDR3 protein: ASRRQGQETQY
V gene: TRBV5-1; CDR3 protein: ASSGGRTEQY
V gene: TRBV5-6; CDR3 protein: ASSLEAGTGYNSPLH
V gene: TRBV11-2; CDR3 protein: AARMVPSGNTIY
V gene: TRBV5-7; CDR3 protein: ASSLAWQETQY